The T cell receptor (beta chain) under discussion was sequenced for a study of shared clonotypes between healthy human individuals (dated by TCRdb to between 2020 and 2021). Regarding the study in general: A few men and a couple of women, aged 18 to 49 years, made up the cohort. Per donor, leukapheresis produced somewhere between about 0.85 and 9.5 billion PBMCs. To increase sequencing depth and limit assay-specific biases, TCR repertoire library preparation and sequencing were carried out by different laboratories using diverse techniques. To estimate repertoire size and how much clonotype sharing occurs between individuals, the study deeply sequenced the blood TCR repertoires of five healthy adults. Per donor, three plates each were used for CD4 naive and CD4 memory, two for CD8 naive, and one for CD8 memory. Results and caveats for the whole study, not just this receptor: Sampling was limited to blood, and TCR repertoires in tissue likely differ from TCR repertoires in blood. Clonotypes shared by all four sorted-subset donors showed higher generation probabilities than non-shared clonotypes. Pairwise subsampling led to the expectation that sequencing depth would affect the degree of clonotype sharing among donors. Naive subsets generally had larger estimated clonotype richness than memory subsets did. Sharing across several donors was observed for around 5% of naive CD4, less than 4% of naive CD8, about 2.5% of memory CD4, and about 0.38% of memory CD8 clonotypes. Because the study included only a small number of donors, the genetic and exposure-history diversity represented was limited. Rarefaction of sorted-subset datasets indicated incomplete sequencing despite the large sequencing depth.

The donors were healthy, HIV-negative adults who had no recently reported acute infections or vaccinations. Only Caucasian adults living in Nashville, Tennessee, USA were represented among the donors. Magnetic negative selection was used to enrich CD4+ T cells, after which naive cells were positively selected on CD45RA and the negative fraction became the memory subset. After blood collection by leukapheresis, PBMCs were isolated using Ficoll-Histopaque density gradient centrifugation and then cryopreserved in the vapor phase of liquid nitrogen. Purity and quantity of every magnetically sorted T cell population were checked by analytical flow cytometry. Genomic DNA was isolated from each sorted fraction and quantified by UV absorbance on a Nanodrop 2000c. Using the deep immunoSEQ assay, multiplex PCR amplified TCR CDR3 regions from genomic DNA. Extracted genomic DNA from each cell subset was spread evenly across all wells of several immunoSEQ 96-well plates, with each plate serving as a replicate. For sorted subsets, each replicate PCR was loaded with approximately 190 ng genomic DNA, equivalent to about 30,000 T cell genomes. Purified libraries were measured with a Qubit 3.0 fluorometer, size-checked on a Bioanalyzer 2100, and measured again with the KAPA Library Quantification kit. A separate single-read 150-cycle Illumina NextSeq 550 flow cell was used to sequence each immunoSEQ 96-well plate. The authors' pipeline ran thus. Because only junctional sequences without quality scores were contained in the immunoSEQ output, filtering matching that applied to full-length reads could not be performed. To assign V/J genes and CDR3, sequences were annotated using PyIR, a Python wrapper for IgBLAST v1.9, with IMGT germline references. Any read was removed if the V/J assignment was weak (E-value above 1e-6), the CDR3 was missing, or the read contained stop codons, out-of-frame junctions, or ambiguous translated residues. A V3J clonotype was defined by an identical inferred V gene, J gene, and CDR3 amino acid sequence. To compute the percentage overlap between repertoires, the number of shared unique clonotypes was divided by the size of the smaller repertoire. Richness of each repertoire was evaluated using RTK rarefaction, the Chao1 estimator, and Recon v2.1 estimates of unobserved clonotypes. Generation probabilities for all TCRbeta clonotypes obtained by the gDNA method from a handful of donors were computed using OLGA. Sourced from immuneACCESS, this table was stored by TCRdb with only in-frame sequences that have V and J called. A share of the clones is absent; for the studies checked, an unresolved V gene accounts for under half, and the remainder has no known explanation. V and J calls and clone size come straight from that table; D and trimming were deduced from the DNA. The sample table lists a few million clones, more than 80% of them with a count of one. The leading ten clones occupy around 0.4% of the sample.

The CDR3 goes from the cysteine to the phenylalanine over 15 residues. Only the CDR3 part of the read is kept: 45 bases, read in frame from the first base. CDR1 and CDR2, looked up from the germline V gene, are SGDLS and YYNGEE. Unmatched junction bases come to 8, with V trimmed by 2 bases and J by 8 bases. Concerning this clone itself: Its antigen remains undetermined. The record has no base qualities; no much larger clone is one base away.

This TCR was recovered from a man aged 18 to 35 in good health. Some clones in this sample may be carry-over from other donors' samples. The sample comprised naive CD4+ T cells from PBMCs. This specimen's cell subset or site label, interpreted: CD45RA+ positively selected. Here the chain combines TRBV9 and TRBJ1-3, and 9 junction bases match TRBD1. The CDR3 here reads CASSVMTGGFDTIYF. DNA sequence: TGTGCCAGCAGCGTTATGACAGGGGGTTTTGACACCATATATTTT.